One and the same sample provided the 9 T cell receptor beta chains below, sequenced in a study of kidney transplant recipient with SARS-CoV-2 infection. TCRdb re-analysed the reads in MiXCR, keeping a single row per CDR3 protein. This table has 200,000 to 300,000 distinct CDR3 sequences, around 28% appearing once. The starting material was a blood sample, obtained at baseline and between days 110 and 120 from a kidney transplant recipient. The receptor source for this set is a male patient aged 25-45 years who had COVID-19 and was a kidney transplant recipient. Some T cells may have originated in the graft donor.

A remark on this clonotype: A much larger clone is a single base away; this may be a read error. The CDR3: CASRYLQECRKTYGYTF. DNA for the CDR3: TGTGCCAGCAGATACTTGCAGGAATGTAGAAAGACCTATGGCTACACCTTC. The chain employs TRBV6-5 and TRBJ1-2; D is uncertain. This CDR3 region has 17 residues. CDR1 and CDR2 (germline): MNHEY, SVGAGI.

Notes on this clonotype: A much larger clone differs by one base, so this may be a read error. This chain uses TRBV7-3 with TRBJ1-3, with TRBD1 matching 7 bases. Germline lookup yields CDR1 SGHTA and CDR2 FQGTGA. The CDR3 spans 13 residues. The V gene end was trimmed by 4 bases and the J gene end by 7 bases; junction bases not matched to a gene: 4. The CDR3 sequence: CASSSGRGNTIYF. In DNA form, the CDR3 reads TGTGCCAGCAGCTCGGGCAGGGGGAACACCATATATTTT.

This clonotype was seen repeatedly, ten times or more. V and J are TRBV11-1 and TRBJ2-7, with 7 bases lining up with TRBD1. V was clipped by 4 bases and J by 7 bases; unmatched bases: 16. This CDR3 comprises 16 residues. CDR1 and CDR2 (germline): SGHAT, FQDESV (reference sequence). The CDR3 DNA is TGTGCCAGCAGCTCCACGGCTGGGGTAGGGACAGAGGAGCAGTACTTC. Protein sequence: CASSSTAGVGTEEQYF.

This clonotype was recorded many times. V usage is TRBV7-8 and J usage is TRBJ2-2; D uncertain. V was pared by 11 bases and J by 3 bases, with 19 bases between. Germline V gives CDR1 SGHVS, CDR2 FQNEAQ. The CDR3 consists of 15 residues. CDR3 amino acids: CASSVSNTHTGELFF. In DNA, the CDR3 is TGTGCCTCGAGCGTTAGCAATACCCACACCGGGGAGCTGTTTTTT.

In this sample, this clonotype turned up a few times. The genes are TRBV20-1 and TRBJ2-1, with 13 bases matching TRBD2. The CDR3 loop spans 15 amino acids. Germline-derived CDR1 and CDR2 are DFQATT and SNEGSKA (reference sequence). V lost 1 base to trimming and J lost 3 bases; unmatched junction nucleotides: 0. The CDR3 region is CSARGLAGGYNEQFF. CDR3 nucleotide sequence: TGCAGTGCTAGAGGACTAGCGGGAGGCTACAATGAGCAGTTCTTC.

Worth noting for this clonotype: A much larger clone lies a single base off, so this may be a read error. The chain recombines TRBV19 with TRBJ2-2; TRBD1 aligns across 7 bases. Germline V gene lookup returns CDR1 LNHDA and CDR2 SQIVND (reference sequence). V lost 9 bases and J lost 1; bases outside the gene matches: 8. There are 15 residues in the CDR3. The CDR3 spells CASEARQGNTGELFF. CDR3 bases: TGTGCCAGCGAAGCGAGACAGGGGAACACCGGGGAGCTGTTTTTT. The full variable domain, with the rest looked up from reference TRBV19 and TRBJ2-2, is DGGITQSPKYLFRKEGQNVTLSCEQNLNHDAMYWYRQDPGQGLRLIYYSQIVNDFQKGDIAEGYSVSREKKESFPLTVTSAQKNPTAFYLCASEARQGNTGELFFGEGSRLTVL.

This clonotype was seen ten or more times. This CDR3 is CASSSLGPESNQPQHF. The CDR3 nucleotides are TGTGCCAGCAGCTCCCTCGGTCCCGAGAGCAATCAGCCCCAGCATTTT. The rearrangement uses TRBV7-8 and TRBJ1-5, with D hard to call. The CDR3 covers 16 residues. The germline V and J ends were trimmed by 4 bases and 1 base, with 14 bases remaining between them. Per germline, CDR1 SGHVS and CDR2 FQNEAQ.

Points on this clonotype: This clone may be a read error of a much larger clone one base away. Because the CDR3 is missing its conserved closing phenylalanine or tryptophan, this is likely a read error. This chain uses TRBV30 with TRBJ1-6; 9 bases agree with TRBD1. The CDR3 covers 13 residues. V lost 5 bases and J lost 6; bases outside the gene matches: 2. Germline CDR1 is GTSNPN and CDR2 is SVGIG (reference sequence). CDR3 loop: CAWEDRGNSPLHS. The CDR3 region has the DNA TGTGCCTGGGAGGACAGGGGTAATTCACCCCTCCACTCT.

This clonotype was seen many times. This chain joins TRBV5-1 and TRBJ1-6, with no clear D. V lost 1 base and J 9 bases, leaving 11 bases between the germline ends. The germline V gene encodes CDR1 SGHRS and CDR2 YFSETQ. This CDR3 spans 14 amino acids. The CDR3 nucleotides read TGCGCCAGCAGCTTGAGCCTCACGGGTTCACCCCTCCACTTT. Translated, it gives CASSLSLTGSPLHF.